This TCR beta chain stems from a study of shared clonotypes between healthy human individuals. Overall study context: A few men and a couple of women, aged 18 to 49, were donors.

Adult Caucasians living in Nashville, Tennessee made up all of the donors. Profiling relied on immunoSEQ multiplex PCR, and the TCRdb table lists in-frame clones only, not all of them. The table lists about 990,000 clones, 75% to 85% of them singletons, with 0.5% to 0.65% in the top ten. General study points: Unshared clonotypes carried lower generation probabilities than those common to all four donors. Richness estimates generally favored naive over memory subsets.

Deletions cut 2 bases from V and 6 bases from J, with 10 bases between. Germline CDR1 is GTSNPN and CDR2 is SVGIG (reference sequence). The CDR3 has 12 residues. Regarding this clone: Its cognate antigen is unknown.

The chain employs TRBV30 and TRBJ1-1; weak D call: TRBD1 (6 bases). The receptor was derived from a man aged 18 to 30 in good health. Some clones in this sample may be carry-over from other donors' samples. The source material was memory CD4+ T cells from PBMCs. The subset is: CD45RA-negative fraction. CDR3 sequence reads: CAWSSGGPEAFF. CDR3 nucleotide sequence: TGTGCCTGGAGTTCGGGGGGGCCTGAAGCTTTCTTT. Supplemented by reference TRBV30 and TRBJ1-1, the full variable domain reads SQTIHQWPATLVQPVGSPLSLECTVEGTSNPNLYWYRQAAGRGLQLLFYSVGIGQISSEVPQNLSASRPQDRQFILSSKKLLLSDSGFYLCAWSSGGPEAFFGQGTRLTVV.